Presented here are 10 T cell receptor beta chains from one specimen sequenced in a study of cytomegalovirus exposure and HLA in healthy donors. Profiled with immunoSEQ multiplex PCR; TCRdb holds only in-frame clones, not every one. The sample holds 200,000 to 250,000 clones, about 86% seen once. Sample: PBMCs. Receptors were obtained from a woman between 18 and 30 years old in good health and CMV-seronegative.

The chain has TRBV10-3 and TRBJ1-4; 10 nucleotides match TRBD1. V shed 10 bases, J shed 7 bases, and the junction held 9 bases outside the gene matches. CDR3 length: 14 residues. Germline V gene data show CDR1 as ENHRY and CDR2 as SYGVKD. The DNA of the CDR3 is TGTGCCACATTTAAAGGGACAGGGGTTGAAAAACTGTTTTTT. Protein sequence: CATFKGTGVEKLFF.

The table lists this clone with a count of one. J is TRBJ1-4 and V is TRBV10-2; 7 bases match TRBD1. The length of the CDR3 is 16 residues. V shed 8 bases and J 3 bases; nucleotides not matched to a gene: 12. Per germline, CDR1 WSHSY and CDR2 SAAADI. CDR3 protein: CASAEGAVGANEKLFF. DNA of the CDR3: TGCGCCAGCGCGGAGGGGGCGGTAGGAGCTAATGAAAAACTGTTTTTT.

DNA for the CDR3: TGTGCCAGCAGCTTAGTTAGGCTAGCGGGAGAGACCCAGTACTTC. Translation: CASSLVRLAGETQYF. The chain employs TRBV7-9 and TRBJ2-5, with TRBD2 identical over 8 bases. The CDR3 has 15 residues. The germline V gene has CDR1 SEHNR and CDR2 FQNEAQ (reference sequence). V shed 1 base and J 4 bases; nucleotides not matched to a gene: 5.

The V and J genes are TRBV7-2 and TRBJ1-1, with TRBD1 as a possible D gene (6 bases). The CDR3 totals 15 residues. Trimming pared 6 bases from V and 4 bases from J, leaving 18 bases between. Germline-derived CDR1 and CDR2 are SGHTA and FQGNSA. The CDR3 here is CASSRTRGLSTEAFF. In DNA form, the CDR3 reads TGTGCCAGCAGTCGAACGAGGGGGTTGAGCACTGAAGCTTTCTTT.

This chain uses TRBV13 with TRBJ2-7; 10 positions match TRBD2. Germline V lookup: CDR1 PRHDT, CDR2 FYEKMQ (reference sequence). With 8 bases clipped from V and 2 bases from J, the junction kept 9 bases outside the gene matches. The CDR3 has 15 amino acids. CDR3 bases: TGTGCCAGCGAGCTAGCGGGAGAAGGGACCTACGAGCAGTACTTC. It encodes CASELAGEGTYEQYF.

This chain joins TRBV28 and TRBJ1-1, with D possibly being TRBD1 (5 bases). The V end lost 6 bases, the J end lost 6 bases, and 14 bases lay between the germline ends. The V gene's germline CDR1 is MDHEN and CDR2 SYDVKM. The CDR3 contains 13 residues. In DNA, the CDR3 is TGTGCCAGCAGACTGGCGGGGCGTGCTGAAGCTTTCTTT. It translates to CASRLAGRAEAFF.

This sequence joins TRBV27 and TRBJ2-2; weak D call: TRBD1 (6 bases). The CDR3 has 15 residues. CDR1 is MNHEY, CDR2 SMNVEV, per germline (reference sequence). Trimming removed 5 bases at V and 3 bases at J, with 13 bases between. CDR3 sequence: CASSTGQTHTGELFF. The CDR3 region has the DNA TGTGCCAGCAGTACAGGACAGACCCACACCGGGGAGCTGTTTTTT.

The chain joins TRBV6-5 to TRBJ2-6; 7 bases align to TRBD1. The J segment lost 2 bases and the V segment lost 4 bases, leaving 5 bases of the junction unmatched. Germline-derived CDR1 and CDR2 are MNHEY and SVGAGI. The CDR3 sequence is 16 residues long. The CDR3 DNA reads TGTGCCAGCAGTTCCCGCGACAGGGCTGGGGCCAACGTCCTGACTTTC. Encoded protein: CASSSRDRAGANVLTF.

J is TRBJ2-2 and V is TRBV30, with D possibly being TRBD2 (5 bases). Germline V gene data show CDR1 as GTSNPN and CDR2 as SVGIG (reference sequence). Trimming shortened V by 2 bases and J by 2 bases, and 9 bases separated the two germline ends. The CDR3 spans 14 residues. CDR3 nucleotides: TGTGCCTGGAGTCCAGCGGTTAACACCGGGGAGCTGTTTTTT. It is translated as CAWSPAVNTGELFF. The variable domain in full, completed from reference TRBV30 and TRBJ2-2, reads SQTIHQWPATLVQPVGSPLSLECTVEGTSNPNLYWYRQAAGRGLQLLFYSVGIGQISSEVPQNLSASRPQDRQFILSSKKLLLSDSGFYLCAWSPAVNTGELFFGEGSRLTVL.

The chain carries TRBV7-2 and TRBJ2-5; D call uncertain. The CDR3 length is 11 residues. Deletions cut 3 bases from V and 5 bases from J, with 4 bases between. Germline loops: CDR1 SGHTA, CDR2 FQGNSA. The CDR3, as DNA: TGTGCCAGCAGCTTCTACGAGACCCAGTACTTC. Translation: CASSFYETQYF.